Below, 28 T cell receptor beta chains from the same sample are listed, as sequenced in a study of blood T cell repertoires in COVID-19. Method: immunoSEQ multiplex PCR; TCRdb's copy keeps in-frame clones and lacks some. The data show 180,000 or so clones, 82% seen once. Sequencing used PBMCs or T cells enriched from blood (not recorded which). These TCRs come from a man aged 50 to 60 who had recovered from COVID-19.

V is TRBV5-4 and J is TRBJ2-3; possible D gene TRBD1, 6 bases. V lost 2 bases, J lost 1 base, and 11 bases lay in between. The CDR3 runs to 15 residues. CDR1 is SGHNT and CDR2 is YYREEE in the germline V gene (reference sequence). The DNA of the CDR3 is TGTGCCAGCAGCTTTTCCCAGGGGCGCACAGATACGCAGTATTTT. Its translation is CASSFSQGRTDTQYF.

The chain combines TRBV3-1 (or the pseudogene TRBV3-2) with TRBJ1-2; D ambiguous. The CDR3 contains 13 residues. Per germline, CDR1 LGHDT and CDR2 YNNKEL (reference sequence). Trimming removed 1 base at V and 1 base at J, with 4 bases between. CDR3 coding DNA: TGTGCCAGCAGCCAAGCCCTTAACTATGGCTACACCTTC. The encoded protein is CASSQALNYGYTF.

At least ten counts were recorded for this clone. CDR3 sequence (DNA): TGTGCCAGCAGCCCCCAGGGACTAGAGAAAGAGACCCAGTACTTC. Its translation is CASSPQGLEKETQYF. This chain connects TRBV28 to TRBJ2-5; 8 bases fit TRBD2. Germline V gives CDR1 MDHEN, CDR2 SYDVKM. The CDR3 extends over 15 amino acids. V lost 6 bases, J lost 3 bases, and 9 bases stayed unmatched.

This chain connects TRBV18 to TRBJ2-5, with D unclear. Germline CDR1 and CDR2: KGHSH and LQKENI. The germline V and J ends were trimmed by 5 bases and 2 bases, with 3 bases remaining between them. The CDR3 has 11 residues. CDR3 protein: CASSEQETQYF. The CDR3 region has the DNA TGTGCCAGCTCAGAGCAAGAGACCCAGTACTTC.

The chain's CDR3 is CASSLSRFNSPLHF. As DNA, the CDR3 is TGCGCCAGCAGCTTGAGCAGGTTTAATTCACCCCTCCACTTT. The rearrangement links TRBV5-1 to TRBJ1-6; D not certain. Germline CDR1 reads SGHRS; CDR2 reads YFSETQ. V was pared by 1 base and J by 6 bases, with 8 bases between. The CDR3 covers 14 residues.

The V and J genes are TRBV7-3 and TRBJ2-1, with TRBD2 matching 7 bases. Trimming at V came to 2 bases and at J to 7 bases, leaving 11 bases not matched to a gene. The CDR3 is 16 residues long. Germline V CDR1 and CDR2: SGHTA, FQGTGA. In nucleotides, the CDR3 is TGTGCCAGCAGCTTAGGGCCCAGCGGGGTCCCTAATGAGCAGTTCTTC. Translated: CASSLGPSGVPNEQFF. Combining the CDR3 with reference TRBV7-3 and TRBJ2-1 gives the whole variable domain GAGVSQTPSNKVTEKGKYVELRCDPISGHTALYWYRQSLGQGPEFLIYFQGTGAADDSGLPNDRFFAVRPEGSVSTLKIQRTERGDSAVYLCASSLGPSGVPNEQFFGPGTRLTVL.

The chain recombines TRBV5-1 with TRBJ1-2, with 8 bases matching TRBD1. The germline CDR1 and CDR2 sequences are SGHRS and YFSETQ. The V and J ends lost 3 bases and 4 bases, in that order; junction bases with no gene match: 20. The CDR3 sequence is 19 residues long. Written as DNA, the CDR3 is TGCGCCAGCAGCTCAACAGGGGGGTTACCGAAGGCCCAGTCCTATGGCTACACCTTC. It translates to CASSSTGGLPKAQSYGYTF.

The J gene is TRBJ1-4, the V gene TRBV24-1; perhaps TRBD1 as D (5 bases). Germline V gene sequence: CDR1 KGHDR, CDR2 SFDVKD. Between the trimmed V and J ends, which lost 3 bases and 3 bases, there was a span of 10 bases. CDR3 length: 15 residues. This chain's CDR3 is CATSDGGASNEKLFF. As DNA, the CDR3 is TGTGCCACCAGTGATGGAGGGGCTTCTAATGAAAAACTGTTTTTT.

CDR3 nucleotides: TGCGCCAGCAGCTCCGACGTGACAGGACTGGGACCCTATGGCTACACCTTC. It codes for CASSSDVTGLGPYGYTF. The chain joins TRBV5-1 to TRBJ1-2; D possibly corresponds to TRBD1 (6 bases). Trimming removed 3 bases at V and 4 bases at J, with 22 bases between. This CDR3 is built from 17 residues. Per germline, CDR1 SGHRS and CDR2 YFSETQ.

This rearrangement joins TRBV5-1 to TRBJ2-1; 9 nucleotides line up with TRBD2. The CDR3 spans 16 residues. The trim removed 4 bases at V and 8 bases at J, leaving 13 bases unmatched. From germline, CDR1 is SGHRS and CDR2 YFSETQ. CDR3 in amino acids: CASSPVVGLATDEQFF. In nucleotides, the CDR3 is TGCGCCAGCAGCCCGGTCGTAGGACTAGCGACAGATGAGCAGTTCTTC.

The chain couples TRBV2 to TRBJ2-7; D is perhaps TRBD1 (6 bases). Germline CDR1 and CDR2: SNHLY and FYNNEI. The V end lost 6 bases, the J end lost 2 bases, and 14 bases lay between the germline ends. This CDR3 is built from 14 residues. The CDR3 is CASSLDRTAYEQYF. The CDR3 bases are TGTGCCAGCAGCCTTGACAGGACAGCCTACGAGCAGTACTTC.

The chain recombines TRBV5-5 with TRBJ2-7; TRBD1 matches at 12 bases. The V gene's germline CDR1 is SGHKS and CDR2 YYEKEE (reference sequence). CDR3 length: 17 residues. The trim removed 2 bases at V and 4 bases at J, leaving 10 bases unmatched. The CDR3 DNA reads as TGTGCCAGCAGCTTAGGGGCCGGGGACAGGGGGCGGTACGAGCAGTACTTC. Translating gives CASSLGAGDRGRYEQYF.

V gene TRBV27 combines with J gene TRBJ2-2; 9 nucleotides line up with TRBD2. With 5 bases clipped from V and 5 bases from J, the junction kept 6 bases outside the gene matches. This CDR3 contains 15 residues. Looked up from germline, CDR1 is MNHEY and CDR2 is SMNVEV (reference sequence). CDR3 bases: TGTGCCAGCAGTCCCGGGACTAGCCCGACCGGGGAGCTGTTTTTT. This translates into CASSPGTSPTGELFF.

This chain uses TRBV10-3 with TRBJ2-3, with D perhaps matching TRBD1 (6 bases). V was pared by 10 bases and J by 4 bases, with 18 bases between. This CDR3 comprises 14 residues. The germline V gene encodes CDR1 ENHRY and CDR2 SYGVKD. CDR3 loop: CATKQGTDADTQYF. The CDR3 coding sequence is TGTGCCACCAAACAGGGAACCGACGCAGATACGCAGTATTTT.

The chain has TRBV6-1 and TRBJ2-7, with D possibly being TRBD1 (6 bases). The V gene's germline CDR1 is MNHNS and CDR2 SASEGT. The CDR3 loop spans 13 amino acids. The V end was cut by 3 bases, the J end by 3 bases, with 9 bases between. The CDR3 nucleotides are TGTGCCAGCAGTGAGACAGGAGTCTACGAGCAGTACTTC. Translating gives CASSETGVYEQYF.

This rearrangement joins TRBV3-1 (or the pseudogene TRBV3-2) to TRBJ1-5, with D hard to call. The germline CDR1 and CDR2 sequences are LGHDT and YNNKEL (reference sequence). V lost 1 base to trimming and J lost 9 bases, with 13 bases between them. The length of the CDR3 is 14 residues. CDR3 amino acids: CASSQVRSLVPQHF. In DNA, the CDR3 is TGTGCCAGCAGCCAAGTTCGGAGCCTAGTGCCCCAGCATTTT.

This chain uses TRBV5-1 with TRBJ1-1; tentative D call: TRBD1 (6 bases). CDR3 length equals 18 residues. CDR1 and CDR2 from the germline V gene are SGHRS and YFSETQ. Trimming cost V 4 bases and J 0 bases, with 22 bases left between them. CDR3 region: CASSREPDRLDLNTEAFF. The CDR3 DNA sequence: TGCGCCAGCAGCCGAGAACCTGACAGGCTTGATCTGAACACTGAAGCTTTCTTT.

This clone was observed a single time. The V and J genes are TRBV27 and TRBJ2-1, with no clear D. In germline, CDR1 is MNHEY, CDR2 SMNVEV (reference sequence). V was trimmed by 2 bases and J by 8 bases, leaving 13 bases between them. The CDR3 has 14 amino acids. CDR3 nucleotides: TGTGCCAGCAGTTTACGGCAGGTCGAAGATGAGCAGTTCTTC. Translating it yields CASSLRQVEDEQFF.

The V call is TRBV30, the J call TRBJ1-2; 7 bases align to TRBD1. Trimming removed 3 bases from V and 2 bases from J; junction bases left unmatched: 3. This CDR3 comprises 13 residues. Germline V gene data show CDR1 as GTSNPN and CDR2 as SVGIG (reference sequence). CDR3 bases: TGTGCCTGGAGCACACAGGGGAACTATGGCTACACCTTC. Translating it yields CAWSTQGNYGYTF.

The gene calls are TRBV11-2 and TRBJ1-2, with a weak D call TRBD1 (6 bases). Germline loops: CDR1 SGHAT, CDR2 FQNNGV. CDR3 size: 17 residues. Trimming left V 4 bases short and J 2 bases short, with 20 bases between. The CDR3 loop reads CASSSLRHAGQNYGYTF. The CDR3 coding sequence is TGTGCCAGCAGCTCCCTCAGGCACGCCGGACAGAACTATGGCTACACCTTC.

This rearrangement joins TRBV27 to TRBJ1-2; possible D gene TRBD1, 5 bases. The V end lost 2 bases, the J end lost 6 bases, and 13 bases lay between the germline ends. The length of the CDR3 is 14 residues. CDR1 and CDR2 (germline): MNHEY, SMNVEV (reference sequence). The CDR3 loop reads CASSLRGRTDGYTF. In nucleotides, the CDR3 is TGTGCCAGCAGTTTAAGGGGCAGGACGGATGGCTACACCTTC.

V and J are TRBV19 and TRBJ1-6, with D uncertain. Trimming took 2 bases from V and 9 from J, leaving 11 bases between them. The length of the CDR3 is 14 residues. The germline V gene encodes CDR1 LNHDA and CDR2 SQIVND (reference sequence). The CDR3 nucleotides are TGTGCCAGTAGTATATGGGCAGAAGGTTCACCCCTCCACTTT. Its protein is CASSIWAEGSPLHF.

This clone is a singleton in its sample. The gene calls are TRBV6-2 or TRBV6-3 and TRBJ2-4; 10 nucleotides align to TRBD2. CDR1 and CDR2 (germline): MNHEY, SVGEGT. The CDR3 covers 18 residues. Unmatched junction bases numbered 8, after V lost 0 bases and J lost 3 bases. The CDR3 coding sequence is TGTGCCAGCAGTTACTCGTCGCTAGCGGGAGAGGTCAAAAACATTCAGTACTTC. It specifies CASSYSSLAGEVKNIQYF.

About this clone: At one end the junction does not follow the germline gene, possibly because of a read error. V gene TRBV28 combines with J gene TRBJ1-2; D perhaps matches TRBD1 (5 bases). CDR1 is MDHEN and CDR2 is SYDVKM in the germline V gene. The CDR3 length is 13 residues. CDR3 sequence: CASSLLGPGGTLF. As DNA, the CDR3 is TGTGCCAGCAGTTTATTGGGGCCGGGCGGAACCCTATTC.

The chain has TRBV10-3 and TRBJ2-1; 7 nucleotides align to TRBD2. This CDR3 comprises 17 residues. Germline CDR1 and CDR2: ENHRY and SYGVKD. Trimming took 2 bases from V and 0 from J; bases not matched to a gene: 7. The CDR3 DNA follows: TGTGCCATCAGTGAGCCGGACGGGGGGTCCTCCTACAATGAGCAGTTCTTC. Its translation is CAISEPDGGSSYNEQFF.

J is TRBJ2-7 and V is TRBV28; a weak D match, TRBD1 (5 bases). This CDR3 comprises 13 residues. The germline CDR1 and CDR2 sequences are MDHEN and SYDVKM. V dropped 3 bases and J dropped 3 bases, with 9 bases sitting between them. The CDR3 region has the DNA TGTGCCAGCAGTTTCCCGCAGGGCTACGAGCAGTACTTC. Translated, it gives CASSFPQGYEQYF.

The chain is built from TRBV7-9 and TRBJ1-6, with D possibly being TRBD1 (5 bases). CDR3 length equals 14 residues. V lost 2 bases, J lost 6 bases, and 8 bases lay in between. The germline V gene encodes CDR1 SEHNR and CDR2 FQNEAQ (reference sequence). The CDR3 DNA sequence: TGTGCCAGCAGCTTAACAGGCCCTAATTCACCCCTCCACTTT. This translates into CASSLTGPNSPLHF.

The chain's CDR3 is CASSAGLAGITDTQYF. The CDR3 bases are TGTGCCAGCAGCGCAGGACTAGCGGGAATCACAGATACGCAGTATTTT. This sequence joins TRBV5-4 and TRBJ2-3; 12 positions agree with TRBD2. J gave up 2 bases and V 4 bases, and 5 bases lay outside the gene matches. Germline CDR1 SGHNT, CDR2 YYREEE (reference sequence). The CDR3 runs to 16 residues. Supplemented by reference TRBV5-4 and TRBJ2-3, the full variable domain reads ETGVTQSPTHLIKTRGQQVTLRCSSQSGHNTVSWYQQALGQGPQFIFQYYREEENGRGNFPPRFSGLQFPNYSSELNVNALELDDSALYLCASSAGLAGITDTQYFGPGTRLTVL.